Listed below are T cell receptor beta chains from one sample, sequenced in a study of shared clonotypes between healthy human individuals. This table comes from immunoSEQ multiplex PCR, and its TCRdb copy is limited to in-frame clones, with some not included. Seen here are about 1.5 million clones, approximately 98% observed once, and the top ten hold roughly 0.45%. Input material: naive CD4+ T cells sorted from blood. All receptors come from a man aged 25-45 years in good health. The CDR3 runs from the conserved cysteine through the conserved F or W. D genes are given only for firm matches. The size of a clone is reported for some rows only, either as once, few or many, or as a class for expanded clones.

>TRBJ2-7|TRBV7-6|.|13|.
CASSLVLEGEQYF
TGTGCCAGCAGCTTAGTTTTAGAGGGCGAGCAGTACTTC
>TRBJ1-1|TRBV27|.|13|.
CASSLAGRTEAFF
TGTGCCAGCAGTTTAGCGGGGAGGACTGAAGCTTTCTTT
>TRBJ2-7|TRBV29-1|.|14|.
CSVVSPGVTYEQYF
TGCAGCGTAGTCAGCCCTGGGGTGACCTACGAGCAGTACTTC
>TRBJ2-7|TRBV19|TRBD2|15|.
CASSTLAGGPYEQYF
TGTGCCAGTAGTACACTAGCGGGAGGGCCCTACGAGCAGTACTTC
>TRBJ2-3|TRBV9|TRBD2|17|.
CASSVVQREGRGDTQYF
TGTGCCAGCAGCGTAGTACAGCGGGAGGGCCGGGGAGATACGCAGTATTTT
>TRBJ2-7|TRBV29-1|.|14|once
CSVQGLASSYEQYF
TGCAGCGTCCAGGGTCTAGCGAGCTCCTACGAGCAGTACTTC
>TRBJ2-2|TRBV28|.|16|.
CASSLGLAANTGELFF
TGTGCCAGCAGTTTAGGGTTAGCGGCGAACACCGGGGAGCTGTTTTTT
>TRBJ2-1|TRBV29-1|TRBD2|13|.
CSVSGRARNEQFF
TGCAGCGTTAGCGGGAGGGCCCGTAATGAGCAGTTCTTC
>TRBJ2-5|TRBV5-1|TRBD1|15|.
CASSLTPGGRETQYF
TGCGCCAGCAGCCTCACCCCAGGGGGCAGAGAGACCCAGTACTTC
>TRBJ1-2|TRBV15|.|15|.
CATSRDRRSGVGYTF
TGTGCCACCAGCAGAGACAGACGGAGCGGAGTGGGCTACACCTTC
>TRBJ2-1|TRBV5-1|.|14|.
CASSLGISDNEQFF
TGCGCCAGCAGCTTAGGTATTTCCGACAATGAGCAGTTCTTC
>TRBJ2-5|TRBV11-2|.|12|.
CASSLGQETQYF
TGTGCCAGCAGCTTAGGCCAAGAGACCCAGTACTTC
>TRBJ2-7|TRBV2|.|12|.
CASSFLLYEQYF
TGTGCCAGCAGTTTTCTCCTGTACGAGCAGTACTTC
>TRBJ2-7|TRBV7-2|.|12|.
CASSVLRGEQYF
TGTGCCAGCAGCGTCCTCCGTGGTGAGCAGTACTTC
>TRBJ2-5|TRBV6-6|.|12|once
CASSYTKGTQYF
TGTGCCAGCAGTTACACCAAGGGAACCCAGTACTTC
>TRBJ2-5|TRBV7-9|TRBD2|17|.
CASTPPGRGGDQETQYF
TGTGCCAGCACTCCCCCGGGGAGGGGCGGGGACCAAGAGACCCAGTACTTC
>TRBJ2-2|TRBV7-6|TRBD1|18|.
CASSTRQGAQGLSGELFF
TGTGCCAGCAGCACCCGACAGGGGGCGCAGGGGTTAAGCGGGGAGCTGTTTTTT
>TRBJ2-7|TRBV10-1|TRBD2|16|.
CASRDIVGERGYEQYF
TGCGCCAGCAGGGACATTGTGGGAGAGCGGGGCTACGAGCAGTACTTC
>TRBJ1-3|TRBV2|.|13|.
CASTLISGNTIYF
TGTGCCAGTACACTTATCTCTGGAAACACCATATATTTT
>TRBJ1-1|TRBV9|.|15|.
CASSVEARWNTEAFF
TGTGCCAGCAGCGTAGAGGCCAGATGGAACACTGAAGCTTTCTTT
>TRBJ1-4|TRBV2|.|13|.
CASSEAIIEKLFF
TGTGCCAGCAGTGAAGCGATAATTGAAAAACTGTTTTTT
>TRBJ2-7|TRBV5-1|TRBD1|15|.
CASSLEGTGLLEQYF
TGCGCCAGCAGCTTGGAAGGGACAGGTTTACTCGAGCAGTACTTC
>TRBJ2-2|TRBV9|.|14|once
CASSVGIHTGELFF
TGTGCCAGCAGCGTCGGGATCCACACCGGGGAGCTGTTTTTT
>TRBJ2-3|TRBV6-1|.|13|once
CASSEVDGDTQYF
TGTGCCAGCAGTGAAGTTGACGGGGATACGCAGTATTTT
>TRBJ2-7|TRBV5-8|.|14|.
CASKPGLVPYEQYF
TGTGCCAGCAAGCCTGGGCTAGTTCCCTACGAGCAGTACTTC
>TRBJ2-7|TRBV4-3|.|13|.
CASSQVGGYEQYF
TGCGCCAGCAGCCAAGTAGGAGGGTACGAGCAGTACTTC
>TRBJ2-5|TRBV5-1|TRBD2|16|.
CASSLASGKTQETQYF
TGCGCCAGCAGCTTGGCTAGCGGAAAAACCCAAGAGACCCAGTACTTC
>TRBJ1-1|TRBV6-6|.|16|.
CASSQGGGFMNTEAFF
TGTGCCAGCTCCCAAGGCGGGGGGTTCATGAACACTGAAGCTTTCTTT
>TRBJ2-1|TRBV5-1|.|14|.
CASSLDRQGNEQFF
TGCGCCAGCAGCTTGGACCGTCAGGGAAATGAGCAGTTCTTC
>TRBJ2-7|TRBV2|TRBD2|12|.
CAIGGDAYEQYF
TGTGCCATCGGGGGGGACGCGTACGAGCAGTACTTC
>TRBJ2-5|TRBV5-4|.|15|once
CASSLVFRSEETQYF
TGTGCCAGCAGCTTGGTATTCCGGTCCGAAGAGACCCAGTACTTC
>TRBJ1-2|TRBV28|.|15|.
CASSLSRVSNYGYTF
TGTGCCAGCAGTTTAAGTAGGGTGAGCAACTATGGCTACACCTTC
>TRBJ2-1|TRBV27|TRBD2|17|.
CASSGTSGRAGYNEQFF
TGTGCCAGCAGCGGGACTAGCGGGAGGGCCGGGTACAATGAGCAGTTCTTC
>TRBJ2-3|TRBV28|.|16|.
CASSSPGSPGADTQYF
TGTGCCAGCAGTTCCCCGGGCTCCCCGGGGGCAGATACGCAGTATTTT
>TRBJ2-2|TRBV10-2|TRBD1|14|.
CASRTGQGAGELFF
TGCGCCAGCAGAACGGGACAGGGAGCCGGGGAGCTGTTTTTT
>TRBJ2-1|TRBV5-1|.|15|.
CASSPTGNSYNEQFF
TGCGCCAGCAGCCCGACAGGAAACTCCTACAATGAGCAGTTCTTC
>TRBJ1-2|TRBV6-4|.|14|.
CASSIDTGLGGYTF
TGTGCCAGCAGCATAGATACAGGGCTTGGGGGCTACACCTTC
>TRBJ2-1|TRBV10-2|TRBD2|17|once
CASRDPSGRANYNEQFF
TGCGCCAGCAGAGACCCTAGCGGGAGAGCCAATTACAATGAGCAGTTCTTC
>TRBJ1-5|TRBV28|.|18|.
CASRAFFLGSPRNQPQHF
TGTGCCAGCAGAGCCTTTTTTCTGGGCAGCCCCAGGAATCAGCCCCAGCATTTT
>TRBJ1-1|TRBV7-9|.|13|.
CASRVDKNTEAFF
TGTGCCAGCAGAGTTGACAAGAACACTGAAGCTTTCTTT
>TRBJ2-5|TRBV5-4|.|16|.
CASSGRKTGPQETQYF
TGTGCCAGCAGCGGCAGAAAAACGGGACCCCAAGAGACCCAGTACTTC
>TRBJ1-4|TRBV27|TRBD1|14|.
CASSLQGENEKLFF
TGTGCCAGCAGTTTACAGGGGGAAAATGAAAAACTGTTTTTT
>TRBJ1-5|TRBV5-4|TRBD1|14|.
CASSTGQGNQPQHF
TGTGCCAGCAGCACCGGACAGGGTAATCAGCCCCAGCATTTT
>TRBJ2-1|TRBV6-1|TRBD2|14|.
CASSRTSGYNEQFF
TGTGCCAGCAGCCGGACTAGCGGGTACAATGAGCAGTTCTTC
>TRBJ2-5|TRBV10-1|.|14|once
CASSEAGRQETQYF
TGCGCCAGCAGTGAGGCAGGCCGCCAAGAGACCCAGTACTTC
>TRBJ2-3|TRBV2|TRBD2|15|.
CASSEGLAAADTQYF
TGTGCCAGCAGTGAAGGTCTAGCGGCCGCAGATACGCAGTATTTT
>TRBJ2-7|TRBV4-1|TRBD1|15|.
CASSQAGQGAYEQYF
TGCGCCAGCAGCCAAGCTGGGCAGGGGGCCTACGAGCAGTACTTC
>TRBJ2-2|TRBV12-5|.|13|.
CASKHRNTGELFF
TGTGCTAGTAAGCACCGGAACACCGGGGAGCTGTTTTTT
>TRBJ2-1|TRBV29-1|TRBD1|13|.
CSVGQGKLYEQFF
TGCAGCGTTGGACAGGGAAAGTTGTATGAGCAGTTCTTC
>TRBJ2-1|TRBV29-1|.|14|.
CSVPRGSINNEQFF
TGCAGCGTTCCCAGGGGATCGATTAACAATGAGCAGTTCTTC
>TRBJ1-2|TRBV21-1|.|17|.
CASSTRRQVDHSHGYTF
TGTGCCAGCAGCACGCGACGACAGGTGGACCATTCGCATGGCTACACCTTC
>TRBJ2-5|TRBV7-2|TRBD2|17|.
CASSLWASGRFQETQYF
TGTGCCAGCAGCTTATGGGCTAGCGGGAGGTTCCAAGAGACCCAGTACTTC
>TRBJ1-5|TRBV5-1|TRBD1|16|.
CASSPGTGVSNQPQHF
TGCGCCAGCAGCCCGGGGACAGGGGTTAGCAATCAGCCCCAGCATTTT
>TRBJ1-2|TRBV28|TRBD1|15|.
CASSSNTDRARGYTF
TGTGCCAGCAGTTCCAACACGGACAGGGCGCGTGGCTACACCTTC
>TRBJ2-5|TRBV30|.|11|once
CAWMGEETQYF
TGTGCCTGGATGGGGGAAGAGACCCAGTACTTC